The 20 T cell receptor beta chains given below trace back to one sample, sequenced in a study of blood T cell repertoires in COVID-19. Data came from immunoSEQ multiplex PCR; TCRdb stores just in-frame clones and leaves some out. Among 95,000 to 110,000 clones listed, just over 90% were seen once. Sequencing was done on a sample of peripheral blood. These receptors all stem from a woman in her twenties or thirties with acute or convalescent COVID-19.

The chain couples TRBV5-1 to TRBJ1-6, with a tentative D call TRBD1 (6 bases). Deletions cut 0 bases from V and 6 bases from J, with 10 bases between. The germline CDR1 and CDR2 sequences are SGHRS and YFSETQ. The CDR3 is made up of 15 amino acids. The CDR3, as DNA: TGCGCCAGCAGCTTGGACAGGGCTACTAATTCACCCCTCCACTTT. Translated, it gives CASSLDRATNSPLHF.

The chain carries TRBV13 and TRBJ2-7, with TRBD2 matching 8 bases. J gave up 3 bases and V 1 base, and 8 bases lay outside the gene matches. The V gene's germline CDR1 is PRHDT and CDR2 FYEKMQ (reference sequence). The CDR3 has 16 amino acids. The chain's CDR3 is CASSLDPGRGNYEQYF. CDR3 DNA sequence: TGTGCCAGCAGCTTAGACCCCGGGAGGGGTAACTACGAGCAGTACTTC.

The rearrangement joins TRBV13 to TRBJ1-4; D is unclear. The germline CDR1 and CDR2 sequences are PRHDT and FYEKMQ (reference sequence). The ends were cut back, 0 bases at V and 8 bases at J, with 13 bases in the middle. The length of the CDR3 is 15 residues. The CDR3: CASSLGQPAIEKLFF. CDR3 DNA sequence: TGTGCCAGCAGCTTAGGACAGCCCGCCATCGAAAAACTGTTTTTT.

In DNA, the CDR3 is TGTGCCAGCAGCTTATTATTCGGGAGCACAGATACGCAGTATTTT. Its protein product is CASSLLFGSTDTQYF. The chain has TRBV7-2 and TRBJ2-3; D is undetermined. The V gene lost 2 bases and the J gene lost 0 bases, with 9 bases spanning the gap. From germline, CDR1 is SGHTA and CDR2 FQGNSA. This CDR3 comprises 15 residues.

This clone was seen just once. J is TRBJ1-2 and V is TRBV14, with 8 bases that match TRBD1. Germline V lookup: CDR1 SGHDN, CDR2 FVKESK. CDR3 length equals 15 residues. With 1 base clipped from V and 6 bases from J, the junction kept 7 bases outside the gene matches. The CDR3 protein is CASSQVPGGVDGYTF. The DNA for the CDR3 is TGTGCCAGCAGCCAAGTACCAGGGGGCGTCGATGGCTACACCTTC.

V usage is TRBV28 and J usage is TRBJ1-6; no definite D call. Germline assignment: CDR1 MDHEN and CDR2 SYDVKM. Trimming pared 3 bases from V and 4 bases from J, leaving 10 bases between. This CDR3 is 15 amino acids long. CDR3 residues: CASSLSRTYNSPLHF. As DNA, the CDR3 is TGTGCCAGCAGTTTGTCAAGAACATATAATTCACCCCTCCACTTT.

The V gene is TRBV3-1 (or the pseudogene TRBV3-2), the J gene TRBJ1-4; 9 nucleotides line up with TRBD1. Germline trimming cut 4 bases from V and 7 bases from J; bases unmatched to any gene: 4. The V gene's germline CDR1 is LGHDT and CDR2 YNNKEL (reference sequence). CDR3 size: 14 residues. In nucleotides, the CDR3 is TGTGCCAGCAGCCTACAGGGGGCTGGTGAAAAACTGTTTTTT. Translation gives CASSLQGAGEKLFF.

The chain has TRBV19 and TRBJ2-7, with 7 positions matching TRBD2. The V segment lost 7 bases and the J segment 1 base; nucleotides outside the gene matches: 7. This CDR3 is 14 amino acids long. Germline loops: CDR1 LNHDA, CDR2 SQIVND (reference sequence). CDR3 DNA: TGTGCCAGTAATTCGGGGAGGGAATCCTACGAGCAGTACTTC. It translates to CASNSGRESYEQYF.

This sequence joins TRBV7-2 and TRBJ1-3; 8 nucleotides agree with TRBD1. In germline, CDR1 is SGHTA, CDR2 FQGNSA. J lost 1 base, V lost 5 bases, and 4 bases had no gene match. The CDR3 covers 15 residues. CDR3 nucleotide sequence: TGTGCCAGCAGCCCCAACAGGGGGTCTGGAAACACCATATATTTT. Amino acid sequence: CASSPNRGSGNTIYF.

This clone was picked up a small number of times. The rearrangement uses TRBV11-3 and TRBJ2-7, with 10 bases that match TRBD2. J lost 5 bases, V lost 2 bases, and 3 bases had no gene match. CDR1 and CDR2 (germline): SGHNT, YENEEA. The CDR3 has 14 residues. Written as DNA, the CDR3 is TGTGCCAGCAGCTTAATGAGCGGGGGGGACGAGCAGTACTTC. This sequence encodes CASSLMSGGDEQYF. The full variable domain, its missing parts supplied by reference TRBV11-3 and TRBJ2-7, is EAGVVQSPRYKIIEKKQPVAFWCNPISGHNTLYWYLQNLGQGPELLIRYENEEAVDDSQLPKDRFSAERLKGVDSTLKIQPAELGDSAVYLCASSLMSGGDEQYFGPGTRLTVT.

The chain is built from TRBV5-4 and TRBJ1-5; D remains ambiguous. Germline V gene sequence: CDR1 SGHNT, CDR2 YYREEE (reference sequence). With 4 bases removed from V and 5 bases from J, the gap between germline ends came to 10 bases. This CDR3 is built from 13 residues. For the CDR3, the DNA is TGTGCCAGCAGCGCCGGACTGCATCAGCCCCAGCATTTT. Its translation: CASSAGLHQPQHF.

This chain uses TRBV10-3 with TRBJ1-2; TRBD1 is a possible D gene (6 bases). Trimming cost V 10 bases and J 6 bases, with 15 bases left between them. The CDR3 totals 12 residues. Germline V lookup: CDR1 ENHRY, CDR2 SYGVKD. The CDR3 DNA follows: TGTGCCACCTGGGACAATAAGAATGGCTACACCTTC. Its translation: CATWDNKNGYTF.

The chain carries TRBV5-4 and TRBJ2-1; TRBD2 agrees at 9 bases. V was clipped by 2 bases and J by 5 bases; unmatched bases: 17. Germline V CDR1 and CDR2: SGHNT, YYREEE (reference sequence). The CDR3 covers 19 residues. CDR3 nucleotide sequence: TGTGCCAGCAGCTTTCCTCTCCCGCGGGGGGGCAGAAGGGACAATGAGCAGTTCTTC. This sequence encodes CASSFPLPRGGRRDNEQFF.

The chain has TRBV7-9 and TRBJ2-2; D is possibly TRBD2 (5 bases). V was clipped by 5 bases and J by 4 bases, with 14 bases between them. The germline V gene encodes CDR1 SEHNR and CDR2 FQNEAQ (reference sequence). The CDR3 spans 15 residues. The CDR3 nucleotides read TGTGCCAGCAGCCCACCCCGGGGAATCACCGGGGAGCTGTTTTTT. It codes for CASSPPRGITGELFF.

This clone is a singleton in its sample. The rearrangement links TRBV18 to TRBJ2-3; TRBD1 might be the D (6 bases). Germline CDR1 reads KGHSH; CDR2 reads LQKENI. With 4 bases removed from V and 2 bases from J, the gap between germline ends came to 16 bases. The CDR3 spans 16 residues. The DNA for the CDR3 is TGTGCCAGCTCACACACGGACAGCGAATCCACAGATACGCAGTATTTT. Translating gives CASSHTDSESTDTQYF.

The chain combines TRBV24-1 with TRBJ2-5; 10 bases line up with TRBD1. Trimming took 4 bases from V and 4 from J; bases not matched to a gene: 5. The CDR3 length is 15 residues. Germline V gives CDR1 KGHDR, CDR2 SFDVKD. CDR3 residues: CATSEPGQGTETQYF. Written as DNA, the CDR3 is TGTGCCACCAGTGAGCCGGGACAGGGGACAGAGACCCAGTACTTC.

V is TRBV3-1 (or the pseudogene TRBV3-2) and J is TRBJ1-6; possibly TRBD1 for D (6 bases). Trimming stripped 4 bases from V and 5 bases from J, with 12 bases between. Germline CDR1 is LGHDT and CDR2 is YNNKEL (reference sequence). This CDR3 comprises 15 residues. The CDR3 region has the DNA TGTGCCAGCAGCCCTACAGGGTCAGATAATTCACCCCTCCACTTT. Translation: CASSPTGSDNSPLHF.

CDR3: CASSYSQTGDYGYTF. The CDR3 nucleotides read TGTGCCAGCAGTTACTCCCAGACAGGGGACTATGGCTACACCTTC. The genes are TRBV6-2 or TRBV6-3 and TRBJ1-2, with TRBD1 matching over 8 bases. The CDR3 covers 15 residues. From germline, CDR1 is MNHEY and CDR2 SVGEGT. After removal of 0 bases from V and 3 bases from J, the junction contained 3 bases not matched to a gene.

The chain uses TRBV2 and TRBJ1-1; D perhaps matches TRBD1 (5 bases). Trimming took off 1 base at V and 4 bases at J, with 10 bases between the two ends. The CDR3 consists of 14 residues. Germline CDR1 is SNHLY and CDR2 is FYNNEI. The CDR3 coding sequence is TGTGCCAGCAGTGAAGAGTCAGGGCTCACTGAAGCTTTCTTT. This gives the protein CASSEESGLTEAFF.

This chain uses TRBV5-6 with TRBJ1-5; TRBD1 matches 7 bases. The V segment lost 4 bases and the J segment 3 bases; nucleotides outside the gene matches: 4. This CDR3 region has 14 residues. The germline CDR1 and CDR2 sequences are SGHDT and YYEEEE. The CDR3 sequence: CASSRTGPNQPQHF. The DNA for the CDR3 is TGTGCCAGCAGCAGGACAGGTCCCAATCAGCCCCAGCATTTT.